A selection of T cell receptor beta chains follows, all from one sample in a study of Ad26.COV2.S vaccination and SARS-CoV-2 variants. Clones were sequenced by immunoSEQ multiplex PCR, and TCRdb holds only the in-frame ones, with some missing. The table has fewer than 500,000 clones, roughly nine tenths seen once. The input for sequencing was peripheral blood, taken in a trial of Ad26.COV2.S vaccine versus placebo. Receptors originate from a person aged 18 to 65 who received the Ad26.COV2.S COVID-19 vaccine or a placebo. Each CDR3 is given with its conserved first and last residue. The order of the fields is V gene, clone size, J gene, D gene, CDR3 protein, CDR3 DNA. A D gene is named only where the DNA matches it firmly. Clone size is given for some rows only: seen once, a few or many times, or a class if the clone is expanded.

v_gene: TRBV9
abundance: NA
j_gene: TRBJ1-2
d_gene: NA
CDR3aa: CASSVSGQDGYTF
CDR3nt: TGTGCCAGCAGCGTTTCAGGGCAGGATGGCTACACCTTC

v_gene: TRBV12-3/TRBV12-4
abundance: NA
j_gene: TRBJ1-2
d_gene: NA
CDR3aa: CASSFEFYGYTF
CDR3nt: TGTGCCAGCAGTTTTGAGTTCTATGGCTACACCTTC

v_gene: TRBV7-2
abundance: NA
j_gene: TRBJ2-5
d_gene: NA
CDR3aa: CASSLYRGTWGETQYF
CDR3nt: TGTGCCAGCAGCCTTTACCGGGGAACGTGGGGGGAGACCCAGTACTTC

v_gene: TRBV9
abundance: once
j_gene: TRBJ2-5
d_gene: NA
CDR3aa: CASSQRPIETQYF
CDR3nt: TGTGCCAGCTCTCAGCGCCCAATAGAGACCCAGTACTTC

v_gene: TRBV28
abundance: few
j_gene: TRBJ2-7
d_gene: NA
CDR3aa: CASSLQGQMSYEQYF
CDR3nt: TGTGCCAGCAGTCTCCAAGGGCAGATGTCCTACGAGCAGTACTTC

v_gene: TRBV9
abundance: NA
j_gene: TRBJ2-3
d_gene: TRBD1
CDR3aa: CASSVGQGASTDTQYF
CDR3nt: TGTGCCAGCAGCGTAGGGCAGGGGGCTAGCACAGATACGCAGTATTTT

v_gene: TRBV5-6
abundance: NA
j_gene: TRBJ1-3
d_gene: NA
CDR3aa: CASSLGGAGNTIYF
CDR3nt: TGTGCCAGCAGCTTGGGAGGGGCAGGAAACACCATATATTTT

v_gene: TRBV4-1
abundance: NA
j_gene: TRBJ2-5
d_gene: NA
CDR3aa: CASSQVGTGNQETQYF
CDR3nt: TGCGCCAGCAGCCAAGTAGGCACAGGTAATCAAGAGACCCAGTACTTC

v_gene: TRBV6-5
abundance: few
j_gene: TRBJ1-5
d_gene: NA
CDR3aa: CASSFRGGYSNQPQHF
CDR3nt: TGTGCCAGCAGTTTTCGGGGAGGGTATAGCAATCAGCCCCAGCATTTT

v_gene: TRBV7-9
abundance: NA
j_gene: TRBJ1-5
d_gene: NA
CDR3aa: CASSLVPITGSNQPQHF
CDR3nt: TGTGCCAGCAGCTTAGTTCCTATAACTGGGAGCAATCAGCCCCAGCATTTT

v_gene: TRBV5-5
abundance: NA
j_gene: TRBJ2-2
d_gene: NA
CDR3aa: CASSLRRAGLNTGELFF
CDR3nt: TGTGCCAGCAGCTTGCGTCGGGCAGGGTTAAACACCGGGGAGCTGTTTTTT

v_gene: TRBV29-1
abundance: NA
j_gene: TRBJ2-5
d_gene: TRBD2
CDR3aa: CSVDGTSGRVKETQYF
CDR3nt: TGCAGCGTTGACGGGACTAGCGGGAGGGTAAAAGAGACCCAGTACTTC

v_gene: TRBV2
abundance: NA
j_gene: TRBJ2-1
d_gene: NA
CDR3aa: CASVQRNYNEQFF
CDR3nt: TGTGCCAGCGTCCAGCGGAACTACAATGAGCAGTTCTTC

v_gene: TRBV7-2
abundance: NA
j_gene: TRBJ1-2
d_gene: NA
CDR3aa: CASSFKGGTGISYGYTF
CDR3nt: TGTGCCAGCAGCTTCAAGGGAGGAACAGGGATTTCCTATGGCTACACCTTC

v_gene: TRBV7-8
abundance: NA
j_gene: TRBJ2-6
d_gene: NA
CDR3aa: CASSLTLPGANVLTF
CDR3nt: TGTGCCAGCAGCTTAACACTCCCTGGGGCCAACGTCCTGACTTTC

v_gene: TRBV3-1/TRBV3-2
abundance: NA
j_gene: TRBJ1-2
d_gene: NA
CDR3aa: CASSQEWGHGYTF
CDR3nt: TGTGCCAGCAGCCAAGAGTGGGGACATGGCTACACCTTC

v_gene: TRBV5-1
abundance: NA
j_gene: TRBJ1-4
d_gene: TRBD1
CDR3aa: CASSPRTGVFEKLFF
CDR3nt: TGCGCCAGCAGCCCTAGGACAGGGGTGTTCGAAAAACTGTTTTTT

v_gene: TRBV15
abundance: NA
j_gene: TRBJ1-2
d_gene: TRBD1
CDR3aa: CATSREQGAYTF
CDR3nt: TGTGCCACCAGCAGGGAACAGGGGGCCTACACCTTC

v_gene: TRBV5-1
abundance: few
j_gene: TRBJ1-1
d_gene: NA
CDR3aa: CASSLGWDTEAFF
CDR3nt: TGCGCCAGCAGCTTGGGCTGGGACACTGAAGCTTTCTTT

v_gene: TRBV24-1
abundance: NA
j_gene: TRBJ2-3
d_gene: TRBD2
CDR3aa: CATSGASGYTDTQYF
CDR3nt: TGTGCCACCAGTGGAGCTAGCGGTTACACAGATACGCAGTATTTT

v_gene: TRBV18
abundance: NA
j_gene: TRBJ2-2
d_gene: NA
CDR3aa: CASSPRRDTGELFF
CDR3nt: TGTGCCAGCTCACCGAGGAGAGACACCGGGGAGCTGTTTTTT

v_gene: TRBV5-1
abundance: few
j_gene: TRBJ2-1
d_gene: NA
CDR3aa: CASSLLHIGNEQFF
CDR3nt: TGCGCCAGCAGCTTGCTGCATATCGGGAATGAGCAGTTCTTC

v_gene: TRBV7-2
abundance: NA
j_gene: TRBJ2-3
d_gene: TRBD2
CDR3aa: CASSLGLAGGRDTQYF
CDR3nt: TGTGCCAGCAGCTTGGGACTAGCGGGGGGCCGGGATACGCAGTATTTT

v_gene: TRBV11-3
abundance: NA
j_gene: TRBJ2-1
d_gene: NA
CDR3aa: CASSSAGFYSEQFF
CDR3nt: TGTGCCAGCAGCTCAGCGGGCTTCTACAGTGAGCAGTTCTTC

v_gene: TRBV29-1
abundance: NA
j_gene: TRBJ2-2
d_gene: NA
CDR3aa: CSVVSVLNTGELFF
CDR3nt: TGCAGCGTTGTTTCCGTCCTCAACACCGGGGAGCTGTTTTTT

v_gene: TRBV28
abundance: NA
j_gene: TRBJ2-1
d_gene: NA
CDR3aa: CATLRLYNEQFF
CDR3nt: TGTGCCACCCTCCGACTTTACAATGAGCAGTTCTTC

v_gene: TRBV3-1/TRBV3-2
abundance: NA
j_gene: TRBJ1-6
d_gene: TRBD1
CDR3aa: CASSNRDRASPLHF
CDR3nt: TGTGCCAGCAGCAACCGGGACAGGGCTTCACCCCTCCACTTT

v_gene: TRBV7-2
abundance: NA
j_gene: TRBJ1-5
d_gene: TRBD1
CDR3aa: CASSLAGGTQGDPQHF
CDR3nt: TGTGCCAGCAGCTTAGCGGGCGGGACCCAGGGGGACCCCCAGCATTTT

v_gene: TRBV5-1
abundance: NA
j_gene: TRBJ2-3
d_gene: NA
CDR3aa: CASSRDPSSTDTQYF
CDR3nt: TGCGCCAGCAGCCGGGACCCATCTAGCACAGATACGCAGTATTTT

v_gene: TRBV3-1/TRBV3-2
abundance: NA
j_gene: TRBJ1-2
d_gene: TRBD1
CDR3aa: CASSQGTATYYGYTF
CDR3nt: TGTGCCAGCAGCCAGGGGACAGCGACCTACTATGGCTACACCTTC

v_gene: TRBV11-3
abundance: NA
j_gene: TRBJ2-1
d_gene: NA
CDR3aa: CASTLRGSSYNEQFF
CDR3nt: TGTGCCAGCACCCTCCGGGGGAGCTCCTACAATGAGCAGTTCTTC

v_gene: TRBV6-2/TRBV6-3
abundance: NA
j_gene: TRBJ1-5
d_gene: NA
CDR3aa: CASSYVAGNQPQHF
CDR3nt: TGTGCCAGCAGTTACGTGGCAGGCAATCAGCCCCAGCATTTT

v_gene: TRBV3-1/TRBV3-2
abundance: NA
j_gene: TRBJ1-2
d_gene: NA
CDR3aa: CASSPGPTYGYTF
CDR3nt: TGTGCCAGCAGCCCAGGTCCTACCTATGGCTACACCTTC

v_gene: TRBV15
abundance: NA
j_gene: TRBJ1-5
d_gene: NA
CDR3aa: CATSRGVSNQPQHF
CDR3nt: TGTGCCACCAGCAGAGGGGTTTCGAATCAGCCCCAGCATTTT

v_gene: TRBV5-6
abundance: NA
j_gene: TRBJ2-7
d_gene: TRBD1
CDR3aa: CASSAGQGGPYEQYF
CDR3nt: TGTGCCAGCAGCGCAGGACAGGGAGGACCCTACGAGCAGTACTTC

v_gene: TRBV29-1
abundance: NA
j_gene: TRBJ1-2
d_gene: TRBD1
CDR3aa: CSVSQTGNYGYTF
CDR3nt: TGCAGCGTTTCCCAGACAGGGAACTATGGCTACACCTTC

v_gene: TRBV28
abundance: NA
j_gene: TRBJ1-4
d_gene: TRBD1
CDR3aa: CASCKWETGEKLFF
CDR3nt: TGTGCCAGCTGTAAATGGGAGACAGGGGAAAAACTGTTTTTT

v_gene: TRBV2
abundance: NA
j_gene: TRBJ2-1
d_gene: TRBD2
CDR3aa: CASSAISGTSLLDEQFF
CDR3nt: TGTGCCAGCAGTGCGATATCCGGGACTAGTTTGTTGGATGAGCAGTTCTTC

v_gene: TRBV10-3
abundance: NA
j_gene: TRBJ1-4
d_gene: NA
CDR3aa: CAISESWGEHEKLFF
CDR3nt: TGTGCCATCAGTGAGTCTTGGGGAGAGCATGAAAAACTGTTTTTT

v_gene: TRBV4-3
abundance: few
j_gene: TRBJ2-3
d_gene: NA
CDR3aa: CASSQDVFADTQYF
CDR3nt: TGCGCCAGCAGCCAAGACGTATTCGCCGATACGCAGTATTTT

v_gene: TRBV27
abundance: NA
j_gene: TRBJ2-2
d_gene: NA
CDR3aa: CASTNGLGGAYTGELFF
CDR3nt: TGTGCCAGCACCAACGGGCTGGGGGGGGCATACACCGGGGAGCTGTTTTTT

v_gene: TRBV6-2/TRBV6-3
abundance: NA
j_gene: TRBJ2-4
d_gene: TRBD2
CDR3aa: CASSYLREGQGIQYF
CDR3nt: TGTGCCAGCAGTTACTTGCGGGAGGGCCAGGGCATTCAGTACTTC

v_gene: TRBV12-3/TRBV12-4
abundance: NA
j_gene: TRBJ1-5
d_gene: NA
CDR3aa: CASSRPRMPQHF
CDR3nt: TGTGCCAGCAGTAGACCGAGGATGCCCCAGCATTTT

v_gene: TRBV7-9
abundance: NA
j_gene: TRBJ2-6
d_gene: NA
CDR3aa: CATDHRRMSSGANVLTF
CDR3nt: TGTGCCACCGACCACAGGCGGATGAGCTCTGGGGCCAACGTCCTGACTTTC

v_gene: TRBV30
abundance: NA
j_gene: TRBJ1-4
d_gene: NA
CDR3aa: CAGGGAGANEKLFF
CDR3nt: TGTGCCGGAGGGGGTGCCGGGGCTAATGAAAAACTGTTTTTT

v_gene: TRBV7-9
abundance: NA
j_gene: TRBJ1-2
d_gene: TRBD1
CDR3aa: CASSFGQGMRGYTF
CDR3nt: TGTGCCAGCAGCTTCGGACAGGGGATGCGTGGCTACACCTTC

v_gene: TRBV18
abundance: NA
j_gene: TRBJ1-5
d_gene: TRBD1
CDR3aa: CASSSRTGTHQPQHF
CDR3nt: TGTGCCAGCTCATCCCGGACAGGAACCCATCAGCCCCAGCATTTT

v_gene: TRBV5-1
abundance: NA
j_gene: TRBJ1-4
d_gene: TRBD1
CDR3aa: CASSLGWTGRATNEKLFF
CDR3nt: TGCGCCAGCAGCTTGGGGTGGACAGGAAGGGCAACTAATGAAAAACTGTTTTTT

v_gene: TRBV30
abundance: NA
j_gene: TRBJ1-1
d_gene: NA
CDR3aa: CAWNQPGLYRAFF
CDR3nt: TGTGCCTGGAACCAGCCAGGGTTGTATCGAGCTTTCTTT

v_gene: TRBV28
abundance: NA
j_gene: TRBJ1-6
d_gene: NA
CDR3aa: CASSFPRRPLHF
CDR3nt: TGTGCCAGCAGTTTCCCCAGGCGCCCCCTCCACTTT

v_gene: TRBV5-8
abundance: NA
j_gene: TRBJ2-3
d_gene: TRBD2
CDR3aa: CASSPPSGTSVDTQYF
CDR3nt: TGTGCCAGCAGCCCCCCCTCCGGGACTAGTGTAGATACGCAGTATTTT